These 30 T cell receptor beta chains were sequenced from one sample in a study of response to subunit inactivated influenza vaccine. TCRdb re-called the RT-PCR reads through MiXCR, storing one row per CDR3 protein. Altogether more than 250,000 distinct CDR3 sequences are present, 21% being singletons, with the ten largest covering 9.5% to 13%. The input for sequencing was PBMCs from blood, taken about 20 months after vaccination. The receptor source for this set is a man aged 45-69 years who received an inactivated influenza vaccine.

This clonotype was recorded many times. CDR3 coding DNA: TGTGCCAGCAGATCCGGGACGGATAGCAATCAGCCCCAGCATTTT. It yields the protein CASRSGTDSNQPQHF. The genes are TRBV12-3 or TRBV12-4 and TRBJ1-5; maybe TRBD1 (5 bases). The V and J ends lost 6 bases and 0 bases respectively, with 12 bases between them. The CDR3 is 15 residues long.

In this sample, this clonotype turned up many times. The chain is built from TRBV7-9 and TRBJ2-1; D not certain. Trimming stripped 5 bases from V and 2 bases from J, with 10 bases between. The CDR3 covers 14 residues. Germline CDR1 and CDR2: SEHNR and FQNEAQ (reference sequence). CDR3 bases: TGTGCCAGCAGCCCGGGTGTAACCTACAATGAGCAGTTCTTC. Protein product: CASSPGVTYNEQFF. Variable domain in full (rest from reference TRBV7-9 and TRBJ2-1): DTGVSQNPRHKITKRGQNVTFRCDPISEHNRLYWYRQTLGQGPEFLTYFQNEAQLEKSRLLSDRFSAERPKGSFSTLEIQRTEQGDSAMYLCASSPGVTYNEQFFGPGTRLTVL.

This clonotype turned up a few times. The chain has TRBV6-5 and TRBJ1-2, with D tentatively TRBD1 (5 bases). Germline CDR1 reads MNHEY; CDR2 reads SVGAGI. V was cut by 0 bases and J by 8 bases, with 13 bases left in between. This CDR3 is 14 amino acids long. CDR3: CASSYSFQGLGYTF. Here the CDR3 DNA reads TGTGCCAGCAGTTACTCCTTTCAGGGTTTGGGCTACACCTTC.

The chain carries TRBV20-1 and TRBJ1-1; 9 positions match TRBD1. The ends lost 6 bases at V and 1 base at J; junction bases unmatched: 3. The germline V gene has CDR1 DFQATT and CDR2 SNEGSKA (reference sequence). CDR3 length: 13 amino acids. Written as DNA, the CDR3 is TGCAGTGCCACGGACAGGGGGAACACTGAAGCTTTCTTT. As protein: CSATDRGNTEAFF.

This clonotype was seen a few times. This chain connects TRBV5-1 to TRBJ1-2; D uncertain. Germline V gives CDR1 SGHRS, CDR2 YFSETQ. With 4 bases removed from V and 7 bases from J, the gap between germline ends came to 14 bases. There are 13 residues in the CDR3. CDR3 sequence reads: CASSQGPDGGYTF. CDR3 nucleotide sequence: TGCGCCAGCAGCCAAGGACCAGACGGTGGCTACACCTTC.

In its sample, this clonotype was seen many times. The chain combines TRBV20-1 with TRBJ1-5; 10 bases line up with TRBD1. With 0 bases clipped from V and 1 base from J, the junction kept 9 bases outside the gene matches. Germline assignment: CDR1 DFQATT and CDR2 SNEGSKA (reference sequence). The CDR3 totals 18 residues. The CDR3 DNA reads TGCAGTGCTAGAGATCACGGACAGGGGGTATGGAGCAATCAGCCCCAGCATTTT. As protein: CSARDHGQGVWSNQPQHF.

This clonotype has ten or more counts. The chain joins TRBV11-1 to TRBJ1-6; the D is unclear. Trimming stripped 5 bases from V and 0 bases from J, with 17 bases between. The germline V gene encodes CDR1 SGHAT and CDR2 FQDESV (reference sequence). This CDR3 has 18 residues. The CDR3 here is CASSPGERGSSYNSPLHF. CDR3 DNA sequence: TGTGCCAGCAGCCCCGGCGAACGGGGAAGCTCCTATAATTCACCCCTCCACTTT.

The CDR3 loop reads CASSGQGVAQPQHF. DNA of the CDR3: TGTGCCAGCAGTGGACAGGGGGTCGCTCAGCCCCAGCATTTT. The chain combines TRBV28 with TRBJ1-5; 10 positions match TRBD1. Germline-derived CDR1 and CDR2 are MDHEN and SYDVKM. The CDR3 is 14 amino acids. The V segment lost 5 bases and the J segment 6 bases; nucleotides outside the gene matches: 4.

This clonotype was picked up many times. V usage is TRBV7-2 and J usage is TRBJ1-3; D call uncertain. This CDR3 is 16 amino acids long. Germline loops: CDR1 SGHTA, CDR2 FQGNSA. Trimming cost V 5 bases and J 1 base, with 15 bases left between them. CDR3: CASSRGILPSGNTIYF. The DNA of the CDR3 is TGTGCCAGCAGCAGAGGAATACTGCCATCTGGAAACACCATATATTTT.

The chain links TRBV11-2 to TRBJ2-7, with D perhaps matching TRBD2 (6 bases). Trimming removed 3 bases from V and 7 bases from J, with 13 bases in between. The CDR3 consists of 13 residues. From germline, CDR1 is SGHAT and CDR2 FQNNGV. The DNA for the CDR3 is TGTGCCAGCAGCTTTGGGACTTTGGATGAGCAGTACTTC. It encodes CASSFGTLDEQYF.

The chain recombines TRBV24-1 with TRBJ2-2; the match to TRBD1 covers 8 bases. This CDR3 is 16 amino acids long. V was pared by 3 bases and J by 4 bases, with 6 bases of the junction left unmatched. The germline gives CDR1 KGHDR, CDR2 SFDVKD. The CDR3, as DNA: TGTGCCACCAGTGATAACCGGGACAGGCTCACCGGGGAGCTGTTTTTT. Translated: CATSDNRDRLTGELFF.

The sample holds a few counts of this clonotype. This chain connects TRBV18 to TRBJ1-6, with D tentatively TRBD1 (5 bases). The germline V and J ends were trimmed by 2 bases and 9 bases, with 14 bases remaining between them. Germline CDR1 reads KGHSH; CDR2 reads LQKENI. This CDR3 is 15 amino acids long. In DNA form, the CDR3 reads TGTGCCAGCTCACCAACCGGGGGTCCAACTTCACCCCTCCACTTT. This translates into CASSPTGGPTSPLHF.

This clonotype was found a few times. This chain connects TRBV27 to TRBJ2-7; D might be TRBD2 (5 bases). This CDR3 has 13 residues. The germline V gene has CDR1 MNHEY and CDR2 SMNVEV (reference sequence). Trimming removed 0 bases at V and 7 bases at J, with 10 bases between. The CDR3 loop reads CASSLSGSGEQYF. CDR3 in DNA: TGTGCCAGCAGTTTATCAGGGTCGGGGGAGCAGTACTTC.

This clonotype came up a few times. V and J are TRBV11-2 and TRBJ1-3; D is unresolved. V was trimmed by 3 bases and J by 4 bases, leaving 10 bases between them. The CDR3 totals 14 residues. CDR1 is SGHAT and CDR2 is FQNNGV in the germline V gene. The CDR3 DNA is TGTGCCAGCAGCTTCACGGCTACGGGAAACACCATATATTTT. Its translation is CASSFTATGNTIYF. The complete variable domain, with remaining parts taken from reference TRBV11-2 and TRBJ1-3, reads EAGVAQSPRYKIIEKRQSVAFWCNPISGHATLYWYQQILGQGPKLLIQFQNNGVVDDSQLPKDRFSAERLKGVDSTLKIQPAKLEDSAVYLCASSFTATGNTIYFGEGSWLTVV.

This clonotype was seen more than once but under ten times. The chain couples TRBV29-1 to TRBJ2-2; D is unclear. The CDR3 covers 12 residues. CDR1 and CDR2 (germline): SQVTM, ANQGSEA. V lost 6 bases and J lost 6, with 11 bases in between. This CDR3 is CSVRPGAGELFF. As DNA, the CDR3 is TGCAGCGTACGGCCTGGGGCCGGGGAGCTGTTTTTT.

This clonotype was observed a handful of times. The chain uses TRBV4-3 and TRBJ2-7; TRBD1 agrees at 10 bases. In germline, CDR1 is LGHNA, CDR2 YSLEER. After removal of 1 base from V and 4 bases from J, the junction contained 4 bases not matched to a gene. This CDR3 has 15 amino acids. The DNA for the CDR3 is TGCGCCAGCAGCCAAGGCCGGACAGGGGGTTACGAGCAGTACTTC. As protein: CASSQGRTGGYEQYF.

This chain joins TRBV12-3 or TRBV12-4 and TRBJ2-1, with 13 bases aligning to TRBD2. The CDR3 runs to 16 residues. The V gene end was trimmed by 4 bases and the J gene end by 6 bases; junction bases not matched to a gene: 6. DNA for the CDR3: TGTGCCAGCAGTTCCACTGGACTAGCGGGAGTCAATGAGCAGTTCTTC. It yields the protein CASSSTGLAGVNEQFF.

This clonotype has a count of ten or more. The J gene is TRBJ1-5, the V gene TRBV10-3; D is possibly TRBD1 (6 bases). The CDR3 contains 16 residues. Germline values: CDR1 ENHRY, CDR2 SYGVKD. Trimming took off 6 bases at V and 2 bases at J, with 17 bases between the two ends. The CDR3 sequence is CAISDRSGVGNQPQHF. The CDR3 bases are TGTGCCATCAGCGACCGATCAGGGGTGGGCAATCAGCCCCAGCATTTT.

The sample holds a few counts of this clonotype. The chain links TRBV7-2 to TRBJ2-5; unclear D gene. Germline V gene sequence: CDR1 SGHTA, CDR2 FQGNSA. Deletions cut 3 bases from V and 5 bases from J, with 13 bases between. The CDR3 runs to 14 residues. CDR3 DNA: TGTGCCAGCAGCTTTGGGCCTAATCGGGAGACCCAGTACTTC. It specifies CASSFGPNRETQYF.

The chain links TRBV11-2 to TRBJ2-2, with TRBD1 as a possible D gene (6 bases). The V gene lost 4 bases and the J gene lost 3 bases, with 15 bases spanning the gap. Germline V lookup: CDR1 SGHAT, CDR2 FQNNGV. CDR3 length: 16 amino acids. The CDR3 reads CASSSYTGIYTGELFF. In nucleotides, the CDR3 is TGTGCCAGCAGCTCGTACACAGGGATTTACACCGGGGAGCTGTTTTTT.

The sample holds a few counts of this clonotype. The rearrangement links TRBV10-3 to TRBJ1-2, with D perhaps matching TRBD1 (5 bases). Between the trimmed V and J ends, which lost 6 bases and 6 bases, there was a span of 17 bases. This CDR3 contains 14 residues. Germline V CDR1 and CDR2: ENHRY, SYGVKD. This CDR3 is CAIRGWGTENGYTF. The CDR3 coding sequence is TGTGCCATCAGGGGGTGGGGGACGGAAAATGGCTACACCTTC.

The chain couples TRBV28 to TRBJ2-1; a weak D match, TRBD2 (5 bases). CDR1 is MDHEN, CDR2 SYDVKM, per germline. This CDR3 comprises 15 residues. Trimming took off 6 bases at V and 2 bases at J, with 14 bases between the two ends. The CDR3 DNA sequence: TGTGCCAGCAGGCGGCCCCGGGGTCCCTACAATGAGCAGTTCTTC. As protein: CASRRPRGPYNEQFF.

The rearrangement links TRBV12-3 or TRBV12-4 to TRBJ2-1; D may be TRBD2 (6 bases). The CDR3 runs 17 residues. V shed 5 bases and J shed 8 bases, with 25 bases lying between them. The CDR3 DNA follows: TGTGCCAGCAGTCTATCATCGAATCTTCCCGCGGGGCATGAGCAGTTCTTC. Translation gives CASSLSSNLPAGHEQFF.

The sample holds a few counts of this clonotype. J is TRBJ2-3 and V is TRBV30, with D tentatively TRBD1 (6 bases). Germline CDR1 GTSNPN, CDR2 SVGIG (reference sequence). Deletions cut 4 bases from V and 0 bases from J, with 11 bases between. The CDR3 is made up of 14 amino acids. The CDR3 spells CAWNRVTSTDTQYF. The CDR3 nucleotides are TGTGCCTGGAACAGGGTTACTAGCACAGATACGCAGTATTTT.

J is TRBJ1-2 and V is TRBV25-1; no clear D gene. The CDR3 has 13 residues. V lost 4 bases and J lost 6, with 12 bases in between. Germline-derived CDR1 and CDR2 are MGHDK and SYGVNS. CDR3 in amino acids: CASSVPGSDGYTF. CDR3 bases: TGTGCCAGCAGTGTCCCCGGCTCTGATGGCTACACCTTC.

This chain connects TRBV15 to TRBJ1-5, with 7 bases aligning to TRBD1. Germline V CDR1 and CDR2: LNHNV, YYDKDF (reference sequence). This CDR3 spans 14 amino acids. J was trimmed by 4 bases and V by 6 bases; bases with no gene match: 6. This CDR3 is CATSPTGTNQPQHF. The CDR3 DNA is TGTGCCACCAGTCCGACAGGGACTAATCAGCCCCAGCATTTT.

This clonotype has more than one count but fewer than ten. The rearrangement joins TRBV10-3 to TRBJ2-3; D is perhaps TRBD2 (5 bases). Germline CDR1 reads ENHRY; CDR2 reads SYGVKD. V was clipped by 8 bases and J by 5 bases, with 20 bases between them. The CDR3 totals 15 residues. CDR3 bases: TGTGCCATCTCAACCGAGGGCCGACCGCGAGATACGCAGTATTTT. Its translation is CAISTEGRPRDTQYF.

This clonotype was found a few times. V and J are TRBV12-3 or TRBV12-4 and TRBJ2-3, with D possibly matching TRBD1 (5 bases). V shed 7 bases and J shed 6 bases, with 20 bases lying between them. CDR3 size: 15 residues. The CDR3 DNA sequence: TGTGCCAGCACTCAGGGTGGCACCGACCGGGATACGCAGTATTTT. Translation: CASTQGGTDRDTQYF.

CDR3 sequence reads: CSALGVAKNIQYF. The CDR3, as DNA: TGCAGTGCCCTCGGAGTAGCCAAAAACATTCAGTACTTC. The genes are TRBV20-1 and TRBJ2-4; D not resolved. The germline V gene has CDR1 DFQATT and CDR2 SNEGSKA (reference sequence). The CDR3 consists of 13 residues. The V gene lost 6 bases and the J gene lost 0 bases, with 9 bases spanning the gap.

DNA of the CDR3: TGTGCCAGCAGCCAAGATCGAATTAGCTCGGGGTACTTC. Residues: CASSQDRISSGYF. The chain links TRBV3-1 to TRBJ2-5, with D uncertain. CDR1 LGHDT and CDR2 YNNKEL come from the germline V gene (reference sequence). The CDR3 consists of 13 residues. V lost 0 bases to trimming and J lost 13 bases, with 15 bases between them.